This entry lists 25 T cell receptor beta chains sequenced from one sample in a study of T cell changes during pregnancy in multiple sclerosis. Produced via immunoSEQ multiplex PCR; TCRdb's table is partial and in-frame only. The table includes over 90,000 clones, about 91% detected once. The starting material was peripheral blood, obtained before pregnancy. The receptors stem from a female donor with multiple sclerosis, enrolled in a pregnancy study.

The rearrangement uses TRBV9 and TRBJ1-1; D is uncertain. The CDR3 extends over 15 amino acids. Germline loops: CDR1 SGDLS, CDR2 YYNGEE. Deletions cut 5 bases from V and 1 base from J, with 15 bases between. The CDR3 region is CASREGLASNTEAFF. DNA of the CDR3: TGTGCCAGCAGGGAGGGCTTAGCCTCGAACACTGAAGCTTTCTTT.

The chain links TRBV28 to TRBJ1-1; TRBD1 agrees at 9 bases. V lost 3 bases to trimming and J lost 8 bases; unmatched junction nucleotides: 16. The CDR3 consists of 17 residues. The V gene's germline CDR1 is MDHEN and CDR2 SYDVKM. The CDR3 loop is CASSFPNLGQGSGEAFF. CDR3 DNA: TGTGCCAGCAGTTTTCCCAATCTGGGACAGGGCAGTGGGGAAGCTTTCTTT.

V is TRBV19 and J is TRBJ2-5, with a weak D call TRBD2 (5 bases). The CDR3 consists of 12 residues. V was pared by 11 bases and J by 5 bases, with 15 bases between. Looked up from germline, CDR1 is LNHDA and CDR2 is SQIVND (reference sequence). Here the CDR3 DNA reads TGTGCCGTTAGGTCCACGGGGGAGACCCAGTACTTC. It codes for CAVRSTGETQYF.

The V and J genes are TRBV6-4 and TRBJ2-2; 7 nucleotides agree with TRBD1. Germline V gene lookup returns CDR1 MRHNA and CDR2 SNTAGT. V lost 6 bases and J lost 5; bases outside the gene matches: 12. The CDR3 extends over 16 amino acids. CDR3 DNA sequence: TGTGCCAGCAGCGCAGAGAGGGGGCGTCTGACCGGGGAGCTGTTTTTT. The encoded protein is CASSAERGRLTGELFF.

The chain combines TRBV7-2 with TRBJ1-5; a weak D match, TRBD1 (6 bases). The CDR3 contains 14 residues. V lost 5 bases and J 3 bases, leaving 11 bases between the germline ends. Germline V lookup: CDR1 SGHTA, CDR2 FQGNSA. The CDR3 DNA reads TGTGCCAGCAGCCTGACAGGTAACAATCAGCCCCAGCATTTT. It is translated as CASSLTGNNQPQHF.

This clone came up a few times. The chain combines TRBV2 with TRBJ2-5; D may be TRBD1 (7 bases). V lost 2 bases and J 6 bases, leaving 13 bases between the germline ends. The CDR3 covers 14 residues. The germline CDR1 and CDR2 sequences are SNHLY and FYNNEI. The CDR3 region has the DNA TGTGCCAGCAGTGAATATCAGGGGGGAAAGACCCAGTACTTC. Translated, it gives CASSEYQGGKTQYF.

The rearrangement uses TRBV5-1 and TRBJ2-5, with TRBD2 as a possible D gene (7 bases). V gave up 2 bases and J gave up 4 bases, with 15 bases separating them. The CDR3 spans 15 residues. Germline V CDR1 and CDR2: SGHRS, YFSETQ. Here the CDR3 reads CASSFGGGPLETQYF. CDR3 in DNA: TGCGCCAGCAGCTTTGGGGGGGGGCCTTTAGAGACCCAGTACTTC.

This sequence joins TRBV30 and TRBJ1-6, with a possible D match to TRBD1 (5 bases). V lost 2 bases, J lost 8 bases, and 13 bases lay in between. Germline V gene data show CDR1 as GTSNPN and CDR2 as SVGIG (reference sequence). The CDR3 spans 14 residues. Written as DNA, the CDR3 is TGTGCCTGGAGTCCCCCGGGGGGGTATTCACCCCTCCACTTT. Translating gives CAWSPPGGYSPLHF. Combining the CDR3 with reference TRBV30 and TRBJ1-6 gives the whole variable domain SQTIHQWPATLVQPVGSPLSLECTVEGTSNPNLYWYRQAAGRGLQLLFYSVGIGQISSEVPQNLSASRPQDRQFILSSKKLLLSDSGFYLCAWSPPGGYSPLHFGNGTRLTVT.

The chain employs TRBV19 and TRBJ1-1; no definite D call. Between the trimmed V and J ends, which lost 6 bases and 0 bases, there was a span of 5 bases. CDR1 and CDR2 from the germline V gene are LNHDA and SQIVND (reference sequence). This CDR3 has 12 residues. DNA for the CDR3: TGTGCCAGTAGCTTAATGAACACTGAAGCTTTCTTT. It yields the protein CASSLMNTEAFF.

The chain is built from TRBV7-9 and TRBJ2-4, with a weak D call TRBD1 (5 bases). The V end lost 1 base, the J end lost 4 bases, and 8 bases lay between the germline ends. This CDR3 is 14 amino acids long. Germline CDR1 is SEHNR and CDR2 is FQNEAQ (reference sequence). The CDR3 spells CASSLGTYKNIQYF. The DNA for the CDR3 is TGTGCCAGCAGCTTAGGGACATATAAAAACATTCAGTACTTC.

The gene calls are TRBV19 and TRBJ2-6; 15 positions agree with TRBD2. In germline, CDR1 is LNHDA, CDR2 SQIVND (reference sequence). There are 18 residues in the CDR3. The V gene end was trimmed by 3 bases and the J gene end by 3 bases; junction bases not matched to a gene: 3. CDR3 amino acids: CASSMRGLAGGGANVLTF. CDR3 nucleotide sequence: TGTGCCAGTAGTATGAGGGGACTAGCGGGAGGTGGGGCCAACGTCCTGACTTTC.

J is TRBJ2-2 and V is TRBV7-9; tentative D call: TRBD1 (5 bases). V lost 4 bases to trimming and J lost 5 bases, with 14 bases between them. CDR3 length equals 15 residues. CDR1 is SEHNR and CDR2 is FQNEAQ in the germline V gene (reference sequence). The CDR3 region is CASSYYQGWTGELFF. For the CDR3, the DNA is TGTGCCAGCAGCTACTACCAGGGCTGGACCGGGGAGCTGTTTTTT.

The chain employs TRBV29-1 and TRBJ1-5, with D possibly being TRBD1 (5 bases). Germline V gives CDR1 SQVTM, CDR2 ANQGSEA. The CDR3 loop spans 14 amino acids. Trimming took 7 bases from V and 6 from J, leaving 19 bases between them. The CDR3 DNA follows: TGCAGCGCGTCCGGGGGGAACGGGGGTCAGCCCCAGCATTTT. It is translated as CSASGGNGGQPQHF.

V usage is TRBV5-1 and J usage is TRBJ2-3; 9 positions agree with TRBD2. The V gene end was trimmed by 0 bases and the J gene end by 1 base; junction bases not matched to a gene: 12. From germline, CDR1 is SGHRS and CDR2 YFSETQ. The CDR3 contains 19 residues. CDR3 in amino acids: CASSLGGAGGPDGTDTQYF. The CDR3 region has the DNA TGCGCCAGCAGCTTGGGAGGAGCGGGGGGCCCCGATGGCACAGATACGCAGTATTTT.

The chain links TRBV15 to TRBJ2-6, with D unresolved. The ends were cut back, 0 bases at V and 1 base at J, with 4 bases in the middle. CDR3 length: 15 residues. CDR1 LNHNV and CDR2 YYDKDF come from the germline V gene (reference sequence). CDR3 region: CATSRDLSGANVLTF. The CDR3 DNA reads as TGTGCCACCAGCAGAGATTTATCTGGGGCCAACGTCCTGACTTTC.

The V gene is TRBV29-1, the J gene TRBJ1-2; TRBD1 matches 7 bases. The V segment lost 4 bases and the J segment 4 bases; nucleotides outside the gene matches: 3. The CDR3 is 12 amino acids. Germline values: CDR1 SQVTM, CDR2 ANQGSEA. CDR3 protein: CSVATGLYGYTF. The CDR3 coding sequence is TGCAGCGTTGCGACAGGGCTCTATGGCTACACCTTC.

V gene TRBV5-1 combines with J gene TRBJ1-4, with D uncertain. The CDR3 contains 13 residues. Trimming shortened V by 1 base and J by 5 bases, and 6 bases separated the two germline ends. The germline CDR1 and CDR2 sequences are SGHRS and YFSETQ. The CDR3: CASSLFPNEKLFF. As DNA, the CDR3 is TGCGCCAGCAGCTTGTTCCCAAATGAAAAACTGTTTTTT.

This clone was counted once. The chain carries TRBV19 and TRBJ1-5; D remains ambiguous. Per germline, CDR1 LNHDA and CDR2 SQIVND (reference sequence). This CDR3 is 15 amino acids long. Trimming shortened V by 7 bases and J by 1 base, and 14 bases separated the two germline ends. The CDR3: CASMRGSSSNQPQHF. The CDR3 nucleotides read TGTGCCAGTATGCGGGGTTCGTCGAGCAATCAGCCCCAGCATTTT.

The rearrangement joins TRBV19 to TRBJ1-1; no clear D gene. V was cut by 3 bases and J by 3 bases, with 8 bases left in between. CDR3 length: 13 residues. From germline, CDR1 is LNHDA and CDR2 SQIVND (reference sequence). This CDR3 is CASSISGYTEAFF. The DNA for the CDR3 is TGTGCCAGTAGTATCTCCGGGTACACTGAAGCTTTCTTT.

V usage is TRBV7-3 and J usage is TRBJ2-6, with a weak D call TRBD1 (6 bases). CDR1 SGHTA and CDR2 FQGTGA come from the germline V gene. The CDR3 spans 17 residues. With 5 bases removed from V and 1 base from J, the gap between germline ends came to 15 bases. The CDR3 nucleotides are TGTGCCAGCAGCGCACAGGGTAGGTCATCTGGGGCCAACGTCCTGACTTTC. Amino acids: CASSAQGRSSGANVLTF.

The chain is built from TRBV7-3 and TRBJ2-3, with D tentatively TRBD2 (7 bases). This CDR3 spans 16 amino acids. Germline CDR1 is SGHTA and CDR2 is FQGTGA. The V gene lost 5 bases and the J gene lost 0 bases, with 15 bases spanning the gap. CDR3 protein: CASSPEGEGSTDTQYF. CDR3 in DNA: TGTGCCAGCAGCCCCGAGGGGGAGGGGAGCACAGATACGCAGTATTTT.

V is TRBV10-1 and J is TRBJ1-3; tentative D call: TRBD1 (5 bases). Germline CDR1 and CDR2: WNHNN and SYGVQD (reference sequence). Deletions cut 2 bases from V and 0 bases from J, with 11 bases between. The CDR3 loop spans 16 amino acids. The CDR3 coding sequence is TGCGCCAGCAGTGAGGGAGAGGGACTCTCTGGAAACACCATATATTTT. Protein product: CASSEGEGLSGNTIYF.

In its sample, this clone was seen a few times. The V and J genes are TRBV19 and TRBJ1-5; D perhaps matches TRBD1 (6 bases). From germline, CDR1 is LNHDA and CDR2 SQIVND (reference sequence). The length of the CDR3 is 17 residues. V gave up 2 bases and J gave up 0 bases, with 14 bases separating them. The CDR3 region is CASSISAGQNSNQPQHF. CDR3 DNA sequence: TGTGCCAGTAGTATATCCGCCGGACAGAATAGCAATCAGCCCCAGCATTTT.

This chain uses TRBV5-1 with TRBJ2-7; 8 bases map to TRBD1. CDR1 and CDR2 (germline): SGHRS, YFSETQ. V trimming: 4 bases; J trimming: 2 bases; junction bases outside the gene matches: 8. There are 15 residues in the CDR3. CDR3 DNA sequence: TGCGCCAGCAGCCTGAGATGGACAGGGCCCTACGAGCAGTACTTC. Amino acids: CASSLRWTGPYEQYF.

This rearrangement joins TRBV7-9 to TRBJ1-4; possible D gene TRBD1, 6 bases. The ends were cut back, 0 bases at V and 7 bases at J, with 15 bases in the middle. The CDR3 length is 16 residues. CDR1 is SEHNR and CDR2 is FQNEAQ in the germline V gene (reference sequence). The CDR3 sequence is CASSLASTVGGEKLFF. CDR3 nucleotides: TGTGCCAGCAGCTTAGCGTCGACAGTAGGGGGTGAAAAACTGTTTTTT.